This T cell receptor (beta chain) is from a study of shared T cell receptors in the human thymus (dated by TCRdb to about 2021). For the wider study: The study examined how self-reactive, shared T-cell receptor alpha chains are generated in the human thymus.

CDR1 and CDR2 are read off the germline V gene as SGHRS and YFSETQ. The CDR3 starts with the cysteine, ends with the phenylalanine, and has 14 residues. The DNA shown is the 42-base CDR3, in frame from base 1. Trimming takes 0 bases from V and 0 bases from J, and the germline ends sit 7 bases apart. Points on this clone: Its antigen has not been determined. Within one base of it there is no much larger clone, and no base qualities were kept. Other DNA variants within this sample encode the same CDR3.

Libraries were prepared through the immunoSEQ multiplex PCR assay. In its TCRdb copy, this immuneACCESS table keeps in-frame sequences only and misses some clones. Where compared with another copy, unresolved V genes explain less than half of these, and the others have no known cause. The sample table contains about 660,000 clones; only one count was recorded for around 89% of them. The ten largest make up about 0.01% of the sample. The sample was also reused in another study, on human thymus T cells. The second study's paper adds: The donors were immunologically healthy infants in Finland who had open corrective cardiac surgery for congenital heart defects. Thymus tissue was collected as surgical resects that were removed during corrective cardiac surgery. Both the thymic and the peripheral blood repertoires appeared to show biased V and J gene segment usage. Highly overlapping thymic TCR repertoires among unrelated individuals were reported in the related research. TCR alpha and beta repertoires from roughly 8 infant thymus samples and four related peripheral blood samples were characterized in the study. The infant donors were about 6 to 250 days old, and the cohort included five or six males and a couple of females. Thymocytes were released mechanically from tissue and stored at -70 °C as pellets of 10-30 million cells. Genomic DNA was extracted from frozen cell pellets with a QIAsymphony instrument. TCRB and TCRAD loci were amplified from a standardized quantity of quality-controlled genomic DNA using the immunoSEQ multiplex PCR assay. The V(D)J region was spanned by amplicons of a length sufficient to cover the CDR3 and to identify V and J genes. Through the commercial immunoSEQ service, the amplicons were sequenced on an Illumina platform. Primer bias and sequencing errors were corrected as previously described, and TCRAD and TCRB were defined on the basis of the IMGT database. Analysis of the repertoires was done with immunoSEQ Analyzer 3.0 and VDJTools and included basic statistics, V/J segment usage, diversity estimates, rarefaction and pairwise overlap. To estimate diversity, the Chao1, ChaoE, Efron-Thisted, Shannon and inverse Simpson indices were applied, and diversity was also estimated on datasets down-sampled to the smallest sample. For repertoire overlap, CDR3 nucleotide sequence, V gene and J gene had to match strictly, and clustering was done by Jaccard-based multidimensional scaling. On average, thymus samples gave 750,000 to 950,000 unique TCRB clonotypes, whereas blood samples gave about 84,000.

The chain is encoded by TRBV5-1 joined to TRBJ2-7, with no confidently assigned D gene. What was sequenced was thymocytes. The sequence derives from a boy in the first two years of life with a congenital heart defect. Donor details come from another sample of the same person, matched by shared clones. The CDR3 region: CASSLGAGSYEQYF. The DNA sequence is given as TGCGCCAGCAGCTTGGGGGCTGGCTCCTACGAGCAGTACTTC.